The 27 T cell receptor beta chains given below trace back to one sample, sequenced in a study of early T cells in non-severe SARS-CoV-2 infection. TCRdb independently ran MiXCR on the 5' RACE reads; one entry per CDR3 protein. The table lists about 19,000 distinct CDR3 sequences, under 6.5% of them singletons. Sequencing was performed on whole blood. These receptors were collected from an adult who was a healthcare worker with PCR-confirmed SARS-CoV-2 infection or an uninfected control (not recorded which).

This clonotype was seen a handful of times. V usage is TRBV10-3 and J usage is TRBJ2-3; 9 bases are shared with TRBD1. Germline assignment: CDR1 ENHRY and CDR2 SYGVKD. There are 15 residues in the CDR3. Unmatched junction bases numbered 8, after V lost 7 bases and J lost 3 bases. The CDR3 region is CAINLQGASTDTQYF. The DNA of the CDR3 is TGTGCCATCAATTTACAGGGGGCGTCGACAGATACGCAGTATTTT.

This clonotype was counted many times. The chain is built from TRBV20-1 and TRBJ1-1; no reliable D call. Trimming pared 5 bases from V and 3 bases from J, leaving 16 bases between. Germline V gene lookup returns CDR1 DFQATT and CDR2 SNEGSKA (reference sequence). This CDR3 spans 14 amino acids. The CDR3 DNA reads TGCAGTGCTTGGGGTCCCCCGGCCGACACTGAAGCTTTCTTT. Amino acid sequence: CSAWGPPADTEAFF.

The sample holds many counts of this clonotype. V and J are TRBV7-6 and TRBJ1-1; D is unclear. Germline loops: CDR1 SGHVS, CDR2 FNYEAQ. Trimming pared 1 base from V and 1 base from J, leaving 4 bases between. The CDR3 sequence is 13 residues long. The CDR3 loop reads CASSLGQNTEAFF. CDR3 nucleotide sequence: TGTGCCAGCAGCTTAGGACAGAACACTGAAGCTTTCTTT.

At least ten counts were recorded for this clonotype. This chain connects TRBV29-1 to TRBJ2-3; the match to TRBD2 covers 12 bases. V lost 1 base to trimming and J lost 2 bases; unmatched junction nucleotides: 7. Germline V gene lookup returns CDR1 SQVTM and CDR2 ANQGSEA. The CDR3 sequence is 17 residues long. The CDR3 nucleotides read TGCAGCGTTGAAGCGGAGACTAGCGGGAGACTCACAGATACGCAGTATTTT. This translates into CSVEAETSGRLTDTQYF.

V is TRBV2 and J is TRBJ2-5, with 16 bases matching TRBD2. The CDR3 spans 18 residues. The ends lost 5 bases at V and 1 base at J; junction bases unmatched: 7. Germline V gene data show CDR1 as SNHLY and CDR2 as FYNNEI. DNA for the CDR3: TGTGCCAGCAGTTCGGGACTAGCGGGAGGGTATGGCCAAGAGACCCAGTACTTC. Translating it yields CASSSGLAGGYGQETQYF.

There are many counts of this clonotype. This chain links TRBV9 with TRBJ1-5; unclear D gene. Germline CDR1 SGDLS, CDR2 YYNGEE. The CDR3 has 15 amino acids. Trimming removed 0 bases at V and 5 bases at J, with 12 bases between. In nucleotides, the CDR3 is TGTGCCAGCAGCGTAGATCCCAGCCTCCATCAGCCCCAGCATTTT. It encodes CASSVDPSLHQPQHF.

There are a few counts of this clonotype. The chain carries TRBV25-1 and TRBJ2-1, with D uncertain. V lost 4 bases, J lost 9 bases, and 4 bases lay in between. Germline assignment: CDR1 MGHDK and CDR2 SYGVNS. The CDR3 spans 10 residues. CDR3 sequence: CASSGFEQFF. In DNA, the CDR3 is TGTGCCAGCAGTGGGTTTGAGCAGTTCTTC.

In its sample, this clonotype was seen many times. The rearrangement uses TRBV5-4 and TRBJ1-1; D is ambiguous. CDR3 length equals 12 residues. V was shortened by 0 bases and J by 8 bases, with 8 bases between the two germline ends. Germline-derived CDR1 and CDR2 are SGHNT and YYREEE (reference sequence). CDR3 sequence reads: CASSLDVAEAFF. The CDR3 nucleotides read TGTGCCAGCAGCTTGGACGTTGCCGAAGCTTTCTTT. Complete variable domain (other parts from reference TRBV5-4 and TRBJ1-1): ETGVTQSPTHLIKTRGQQVTLRCSSQSGHNTVSWYQQALGQGPQFIFQYYREEENGRGNFPPRFSGLQFPNYSSELNVNALELDDSALYLCASSLDVAEAFFGQGTRLTVV.

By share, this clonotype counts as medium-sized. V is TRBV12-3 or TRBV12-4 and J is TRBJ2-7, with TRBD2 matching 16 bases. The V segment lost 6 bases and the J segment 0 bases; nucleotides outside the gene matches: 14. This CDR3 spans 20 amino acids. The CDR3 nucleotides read TGTGCCAGCAGGTTAACGATCGGGACTAGCGGGAGGGTCCTCTCCTACGAGCAGTACTTC. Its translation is CASRLTIGTSGRVLSYEQYF.

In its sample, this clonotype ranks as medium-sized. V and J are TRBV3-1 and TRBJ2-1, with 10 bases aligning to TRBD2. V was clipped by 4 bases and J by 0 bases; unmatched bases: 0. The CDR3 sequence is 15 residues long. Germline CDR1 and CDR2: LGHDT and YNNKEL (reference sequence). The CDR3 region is CASSPSGSSYNEQFF. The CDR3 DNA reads TGTGCCAGCAGCCCTAGCGGGAGCTCCTACAATGAGCAGTTCTTC.

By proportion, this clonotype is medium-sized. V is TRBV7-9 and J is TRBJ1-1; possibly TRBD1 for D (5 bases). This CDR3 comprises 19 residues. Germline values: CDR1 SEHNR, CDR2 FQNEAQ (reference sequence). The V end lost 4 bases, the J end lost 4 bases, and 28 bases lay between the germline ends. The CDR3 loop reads CASSSYSPGAKWAGTEAFF. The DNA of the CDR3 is TGTGCCAGCAGCTCATATAGTCCCGGGGCAAAGTGGGCAGGCACTGAAGCTTTCTTT. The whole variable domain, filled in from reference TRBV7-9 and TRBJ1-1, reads DTGVSQNPRHKITKRGQNVTFRCDPISEHNRLYWYRQTLGQGPEFLTYFQNEAQLEKSRLLSDRFSAERPKGSFSTLEIQRTEQGDSAMYLCASSSYSPGAKWAGTEAFFGQGTRLTVV.

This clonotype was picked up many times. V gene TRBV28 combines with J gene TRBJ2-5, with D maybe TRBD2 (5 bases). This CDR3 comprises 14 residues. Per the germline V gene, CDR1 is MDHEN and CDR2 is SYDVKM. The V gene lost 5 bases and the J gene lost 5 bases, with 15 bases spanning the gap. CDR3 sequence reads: CASSTSLREETQYF. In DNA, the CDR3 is TGTGCCAGCAGTACCTCGCTAAGGGAGGAGACCCAGTACTTC.

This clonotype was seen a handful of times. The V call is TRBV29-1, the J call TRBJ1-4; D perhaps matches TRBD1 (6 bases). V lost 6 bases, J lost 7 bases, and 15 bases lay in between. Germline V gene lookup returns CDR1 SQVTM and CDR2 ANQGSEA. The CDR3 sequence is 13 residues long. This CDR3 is CSVSQGWVEKLFF. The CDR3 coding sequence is TGCAGCGTATCACAGGGCTGGGTTGAAAAACTGTTTTTT.

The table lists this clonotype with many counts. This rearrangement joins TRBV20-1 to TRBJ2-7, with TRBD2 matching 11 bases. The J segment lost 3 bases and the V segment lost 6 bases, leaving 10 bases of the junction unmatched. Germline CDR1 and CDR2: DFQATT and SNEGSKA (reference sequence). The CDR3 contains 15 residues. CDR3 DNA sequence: TGCAGTGCCGCCGGGACTAGCGGCCCTTACTACGAGCAGTACTTC. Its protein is CSAAGTSGPYYEQYF.

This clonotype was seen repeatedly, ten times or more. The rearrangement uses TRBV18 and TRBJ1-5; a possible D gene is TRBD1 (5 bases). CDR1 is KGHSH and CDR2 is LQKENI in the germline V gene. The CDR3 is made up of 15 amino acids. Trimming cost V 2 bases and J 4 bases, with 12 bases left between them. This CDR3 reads CASSPGASDNQPQHF. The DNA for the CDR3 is TGTGCCAGCTCACCAGGGGCCTCAGATAATCAGCCCCAGCATTTT.

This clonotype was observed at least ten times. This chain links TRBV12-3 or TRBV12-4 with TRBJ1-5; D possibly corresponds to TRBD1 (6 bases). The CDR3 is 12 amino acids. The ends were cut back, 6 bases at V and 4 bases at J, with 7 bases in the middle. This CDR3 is CASRGANQPQHF. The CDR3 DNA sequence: TGTGCCAGCAGGGGGGCTAATCAGCCCCAGCATTTT.

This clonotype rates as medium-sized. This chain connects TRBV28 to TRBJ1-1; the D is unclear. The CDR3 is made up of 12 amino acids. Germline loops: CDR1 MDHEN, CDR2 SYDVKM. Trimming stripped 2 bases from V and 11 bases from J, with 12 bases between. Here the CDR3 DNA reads TGTGCCAGCAGTTTAGGTGGCCTGTTCGCTTTCTTT. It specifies CASSLGGLFAFF.

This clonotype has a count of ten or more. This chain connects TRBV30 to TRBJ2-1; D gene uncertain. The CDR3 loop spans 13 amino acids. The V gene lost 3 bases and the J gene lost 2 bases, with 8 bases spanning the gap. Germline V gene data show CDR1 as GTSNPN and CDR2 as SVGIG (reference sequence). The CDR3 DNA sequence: TGTGCCTGGAGGACCGGCCCCTACAATGAGCAGTTCTTC. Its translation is CAWRTGPYNEQFF.

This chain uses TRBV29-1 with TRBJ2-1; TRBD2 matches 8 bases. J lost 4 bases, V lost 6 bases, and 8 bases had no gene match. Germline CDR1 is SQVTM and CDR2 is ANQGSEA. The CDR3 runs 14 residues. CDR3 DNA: TGCAGCGTCCAAGCGGGAGACGGGTACAATGAGCAGTTCTTC. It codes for CSVQAGDGYNEQFF.

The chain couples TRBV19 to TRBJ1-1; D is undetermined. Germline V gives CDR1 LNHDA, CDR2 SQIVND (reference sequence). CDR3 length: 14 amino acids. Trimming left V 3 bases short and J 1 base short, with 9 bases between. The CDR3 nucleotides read TGTGCCAGTAGTATCACGGGGTCGAACACTGAAGCTTTCTTT. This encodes CASSITGSNTEAFF.

The CDR3 nucleotides are TGTGCCAGCAGTTTGGGGGGGCGCAAAAACATTCAGTACTTC. This sequence encodes CASSLGGRKNIQYF. The V and J genes are TRBV28 and TRBJ2-4; D is perhaps TRBD2 (7 bases). The ends were cut back, 3 bases at V and 3 bases at J, with 9 bases in the middle. This CDR3 region has 14 residues. Per the germline V gene, CDR1 is MDHEN and CDR2 is SYDVKM.

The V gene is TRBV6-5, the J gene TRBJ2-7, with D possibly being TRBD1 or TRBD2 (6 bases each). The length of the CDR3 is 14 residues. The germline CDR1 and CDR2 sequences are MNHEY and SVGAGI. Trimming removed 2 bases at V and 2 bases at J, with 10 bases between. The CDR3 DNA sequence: TGTGCCAGCAGTTACGGGGGGCCAACCTACGAGCAGTACTTC. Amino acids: CASSYGGPTYEQYF.

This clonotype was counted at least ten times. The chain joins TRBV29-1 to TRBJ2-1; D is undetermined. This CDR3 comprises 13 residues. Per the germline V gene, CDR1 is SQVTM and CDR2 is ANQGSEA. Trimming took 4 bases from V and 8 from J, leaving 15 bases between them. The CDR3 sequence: CSVAFSGPDEQFF. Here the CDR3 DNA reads TGCAGCGTTGCTTTCTCAGGACCGGATGAGCAGTTCTTC.

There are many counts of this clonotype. CDR3 region: CASSLAGRDYNEQFF. CDR3 DNA sequence: TGCGCCAGCAGCTTGGCCGGGAGGGATTACAATGAGCAGTTCTTC. The chain carries TRBV5-1 and TRBJ2-1; 8 bases are a match to TRBD2. CDR1 SGHRS and CDR2 YFSETQ come from the germline V gene. The CDR3 is made up of 15 amino acids. V was pared by 0 bases and J by 4 bases, with 3 bases of the junction left unmatched.

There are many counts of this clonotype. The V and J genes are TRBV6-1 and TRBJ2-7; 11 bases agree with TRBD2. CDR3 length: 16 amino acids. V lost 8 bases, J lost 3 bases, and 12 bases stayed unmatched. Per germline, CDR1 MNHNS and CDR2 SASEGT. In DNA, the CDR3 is TGTGCCAGCTCTCGACTAGCGGGATCTGGAGACTACGAGCAGTACTTC. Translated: CASSRLAGSGDYEQYF.

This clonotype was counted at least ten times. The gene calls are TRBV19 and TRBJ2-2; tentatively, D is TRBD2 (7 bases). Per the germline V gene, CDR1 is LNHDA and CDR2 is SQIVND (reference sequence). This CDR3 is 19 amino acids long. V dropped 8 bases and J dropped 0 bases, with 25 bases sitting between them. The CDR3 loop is CASELFTRGAAANTGELFF. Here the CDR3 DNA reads TGTGCCAGTGAGCTTTTCACCCGGGGGGCAGCCGCGAACACCGGGGAGCTGTTTTTT.

The CDR3 here is CSVEGLSPGELFF. The CDR3 region has the DNA TGCAGCGTTGAAGGACTATCCCCCGGGGAGCTGTTTTTT. The V gene is TRBV29-1, the J gene TRBJ2-2; weak D call: TRBD2 (5 bases). The CDR3 runs to 13 residues. CDR1 is SQVTM and CDR2 is ANQGSEA in the germline V gene. V was cut by 1 base and J by 6 bases, with 9 bases left in between.